These T cell receptor beta chains were read from a single sample in a study of blood T cell repertoires in COVID-19. TCRdb's copy holds only in-frame clones and misses some; the assay was immunoSEQ multiplex PCR. The table records around 180,000 clones, 74% of them present only once. Sequencing was carried out using peripheral blood. The receptors stem from a woman older than 75 with acute or convalescent COVID-19. CDR3s include the opening cysteine and the closing phenylalanine or tryptophan. A D gene is named only where the DNA matches it firmly.

TRBV18,TRBJ2-5,-,TGTGCCAGCTCGATAACCAGGGAAGACTCCCAAGAGACCCAGTACTTC,CASSITREDSQETQYF
TRBV5-8,TRBJ2-1,TRBD1,TGTGCCAGCAGTCGGACAGGGGGTTCCGGCTCCTACAATGAGCAGTTCTTC,CASSRTGGSGSYNEQFF
TRBV19,TRBJ2-2,-,TGTGCCAGTAGTACCATAACAGGGCTGGGGACCGGGGAGCTGTTTTTT,CASSTITGLGTGELFF
TRBV4-1,TRBJ1-5,-,TGCGCCAGCAGCCAAGAAAGGGGCCCTCAGCCCCAGCATTTT,CASSQERGPQPQHF
TRBV5-1,TRBJ2-5,TRBD2,TGCGCCAGCAGCGCACCGGAGCGGGGGAAGGAGACCCAGTACTTC,CASSAPERGKETQYF
TRBV28,TRBJ2-7,TRBD1,TGTGCCAGCAGTTCTCAGGGGGCGCTTAGCGAGCAGTACTTC,CASSSQGALSEQYF
TRBV28,TRBJ2-7,TRBD2,TGTGCCAGCAGTCGGAGGAGCGGGAGGACCTACGAGCAGTACTTC,CASSRRSGRTYEQYF
TRBV28,TRBJ1-5,-,TGTGCCAGCAATAGGGGCAATAGCAATCAGCCCCAGCATTTT,CASNRGNSNQPQHF
TRBV10-3,TRBJ2-7,TRBD1,TGTGGTTCAGGGGGCAACTCCTACGAGCAGTACTTC,CGSGGNSYEQYF
TRBV6-5,TRBJ2-2,-,TGTGCCAGCAGCTCCCGGACAGAGTCCACCGGGGAGCTGTTTTTT,CASSSRTESTGELFF
TRBV19,TRBJ2-1,TRBD2,TGTGCCAGCTCGAGCGGGACTAGCTCCTACAATGAGCAGTTCTTC,CASSSGTSSYNEQFF
TRBV19,TRBJ2-1,TRBD2,TGTGCCAGTAGTACCCGCGGTAGCGGGAGAGACAATGAGCAGTTCTTC,CASSTRGSGRDNEQFF
TRBV5-8,TRBJ2-3,TRBD2,TGTGCCAGCAGCTCTCTAGCGGGATCAGATACGCAGTATTTT,CASSSLAGSDTQYF
TRBV19,TRBJ1-1,-,TGTGCCAGTAAAACAGGCCCGCAGAACACTGAAGCTTTCTTT,CASKTGPQNTEAFF
TRBV5-1,TRBJ2-1,TRBD2,TGCGCCAGCAGCGCCTCCGGGACTACCTACAATGAGCAGTTCTTC,CASSASGTTYNEQFF
TRBV28,TRBJ2-3,-,TGTGCCAGCAAGGGGATAACAGATACGCAGTATTTT,CASKGITDTQYF
TRBV7-9,TRBJ1-2,-,TGTGCCAGCAGCTTTGGTGCGGTGGCCGAATATGGCTACACCTTC,CASSFGAVAEYGYTF